The sequence of this TCR beta chain was determined in a study of blood T cell repertoires in COVID-19. Study at large: Specimens from acute and convalescent COVID-19 originated in the United States, Italy and Spain. T cells, B-cell-depleted T cells, or PBMCs supplied cDNA or gDNA.

With 6 bases removed from V and 2 bases from J, the gap between germline ends came to 14 bases. There are 14 residues in the CDR3. The germline gives CDR1 ENHRY, CDR2 SYGVKD. As handled by the study authors: Amplified reference gene primers provided the basis for estimating nucleated cell counts. Sequenced by immunoSEQ multiplex PCR; TCRdb stores in-frame clones only, minus some. V and J calls and clone size come straight from that table; D and trimming were deduced from the DNA. The table shows approximately 15,000 clones, with 65% to 80% occurring only once. The chain employs TRBV10-3 and TRBJ2-7, with D perhaps TRBD2 (7 bases). The sample comprised peripheral blood. The receptor was isolated from a boy between 2 and 15 years old with active or convalescent COVID-19. For the CDR3, the DNA is TGTGCCATCAGCTCGGGGGGCAGCGCCTACGAGCAGTACTTC. Its translation: CAISSGGSAYEQYF.